One sample yielded the 20 T cell receptor beta chains listed below, sequenced in a study of blood T cell repertoires in COVID-19. Clones were read by immunoSEQ multiplex PCR, and TCRdb kept only the in-frame ones, dropping some. The table has roughly 260,000 clones, approximately 90% seen once. The sequencing input was peripheral blood. The source is a woman between 40 and 55 years old with acute or convalescent COVID-19.

V and J are TRBV14 and TRBJ2-5; D may be TRBD1 (6 bases). V lost 4 bases and J lost 4, with 13 bases in between. Germline V gene data show CDR1 as SGHDN and CDR2 as FVKESK. There are 14 residues in the CDR3. DNA of the CDR3: TGTGCCAGCAGCCCACAGGGCACGAGAGAGACCCAGTACTTC. Its translation is CASSPQGTRETQYF.

This clone was found once. The chain uses TRBV7-2 and TRBJ2-1, with TRBD2 matching 7 bases. CDR3 length equals 14 residues. Trimming took 4 bases from V and 4 from J; bases not matched to a gene: 4. Germline V gene data show CDR1 as SGHTA and CDR2 as FQGNSA. The CDR3 DNA follows: TGTGCCAGCAGCTCGGGACTACCATACAATGAGCAGTTCTTC. Translated, it gives CASSSGLPYNEQFF. The entire variable domain, with the rest obtained from reference TRBV7-2 and TRBJ2-1, is as follows: GAGVSQSPSNKVTEKGKDVELRCDPISGHTALYWYRQSLGQGLEFLIYFQGNSAPDKSGLPSDRFSAERTGGSVSTLTIQRTQQEDSAVYLCASSSGLPYNEQFFGPGTRLTVL.

This chain's CDR3 is CASSSLGAGYEKLFF. CDR3 bases: TGTGCCAGCAGTTCCCTGGGGGCCGGTTATGAAAAACTGTTTTTT. This chain joins TRBV27 and TRBJ1-4, with D perhaps TRBD1 (6 bases). The germline V gene encodes CDR1 MNHEY and CDR2 SMNVEV (reference sequence). Between the trimmed V and J ends, which lost 4 bases and 6 bases, there was a span of 15 bases. CDR3 length: 15 residues.

Only a few counts were recorded for this clone. The chain couples TRBV2 to TRBJ2-7; 10 bases map to TRBD1. Germline V gene sequence: CDR1 SNHLY, CDR2 FYNNEI. The CDR3 runs to 17 residues. The trim removed 7 bases at V and 0 bases at J, leaving 12 bases unmatched. The chain's CDR3 is CASKETGGAKPSYEQYV. Written as DNA, the CDR3 is TGTGCCAGCAAAGAGACAGGGGGCGCAAAACCCTCCTACGAGCAGTACGTC.

This chain joins TRBV6-5 and TRBJ1-1; 8 bases are shared with TRBD1. Losses at the gene ends were 4 bases for V and 5 bases for J; bases not matched to a gene: 6. CDR1 is MNHEY, CDR2 SVGAGI, per germline. The CDR3 sequence is 14 residues long. In DNA, the CDR3 is TGTGCCAGCAGTTTGACAGGGGTTACGACTGAAGCTTTCTTT. Its protein product is CASSLTGVTTEAFF.

This clone was picked up a small number of times. The rearrangement uses TRBV25-1 and TRBJ2-5; 10 positions match TRBD1. V was clipped by 2 bases and J by 1 base; unmatched bases: 7. CDR1 and CDR2 (germline): MGHDK, SYGVNS. The CDR3 extends over 17 amino acids. The CDR3 loop reads CASSEKYGTGAQETQYF. CDR3 sequence (DNA): TGTGCCAGCAGTGAAAAATACGGGACAGGGGCCCAAGAGACCCAGTACTTC.

This clone was detected once. This chain links TRBV5-8 with TRBJ1-4, with 7 bases fitting TRBD1. The CDR3 is 16 amino acids. Germline values: CDR1 SGHTS, CDR2 YDEGEE. V lost 7 bases to trimming and J lost 0 bases; unmatched junction nucleotides: 9. This CDR3 reads CASGGQDSATNEKLFF. CDR3 bases: TGTGCCAGCGGCGGACAGGACTCTGCAACTAATGAAAAACTGTTTTTT.

V is TRBV9 and J is TRBJ2-2, with D hard to call. The CDR3 sequence is 13 residues long. Trimming shortened V by 3 bases and J by 5 bases, and 8 bases separated the two germline ends. Germline loops: CDR1 SGDLS, CDR2 YYNGEE. The chain's CDR3 is CASSAPVTGELFF. The CDR3 DNA follows: TGTGCCAGCAGCGCCCCGGTGACCGGGGAGCTGTTTTTT.

The rearrangement links TRBV2 to TRBJ2-2; tentative D call: TRBD2 (6 bases). Trimming pared 4 bases from V and 9 bases from J, leaving 24 bases between. This CDR3 is built from 17 residues. Germline V gene lookup returns CDR1 SNHLY and CDR2 FYNNEI. CDR3 DNA: TGTGCCAGCAGTGTCCCAACGAGCGGGCCGCCCTCCCGGGAGCTGTTTTTT. It encodes CASSVPTSGPPSRELFF.

This rearrangement joins TRBV5-6 to TRBJ2-2; 11 bases align to TRBD2. Looked up from germline, CDR1 is SGHDT and CDR2 is YYEEEE. The CDR3 spans 17 residues. The V and J ends lost 3 bases and 3 bases, in that order; junction bases with no gene match: 7. The CDR3 bases are TGTGCCAGCAGCTCGCCCGGGACTAGCGGTTACACCGGGGAGCTGTTTTTT. This codes for CASSSPGTSGYTGELFF.

This sequence joins TRBV29-1 and TRBJ1-2; perhaps TRBD1 as D (5 bases). Germline V gene data show CDR1 as SQVTM and CDR2 as ANQGSEA. V dropped 4 bases and J dropped 4 bases, with 19 bases sitting between them. The CDR3 spans 15 residues. Written as DNA, the CDR3 is TGCAGCGTTGTAGCCGGGGGAGGGGCTGGCTATGGCTACACCTTC. Protein product: CSVVAGGGAGYGYTF.

The V call is TRBV6-4, the J call TRBJ2-1, with D hard to call. The germline gives CDR1 MRHNA, CDR2 SNTAGT. This CDR3 comprises 13 residues. The V end was cut by 3 bases, the J end by 9 bases, with 12 bases between. The CDR3 loop reads CASSENVSPEQFF. CDR3 nucleotides: TGTGCCAGCAGTGAAAACGTGAGTCCTGAGCAGTTCTTC.

The chain joins TRBV10-3 to TRBJ1-1; no reliable D call. Between the trimmed V and J ends, which lost 7 bases and 10 bases, there was a span of 19 bases. Per germline, CDR1 ENHRY and CDR2 SYGVKD. This CDR3 comprises 13 residues. The CDR3, as DNA: TGTGCCATCATCAGCGAGAACGGGAAGGGAGCTTTCTTT. Protein: CAIISENGKGAFF.

This clone was recorded once. V and J are TRBV7-2 and TRBJ2-7; no reliable D call. This CDR3 has 13 residues. Trimming shortened V by 1 base and J by 6 bases, and 10 bases separated the two germline ends. Per germline, CDR1 SGHTA and CDR2 FQGNSA. Here the CDR3 reads CASSLVIQAEQYV. The CDR3 DNA sequence: TGTGCCAGCAGCTTAGTTATCCAGGCCGAGCAGTACGTC.

This clone has a single count. The chain recombines TRBV10-3 with TRBJ1-1, with TRBD1 matching over 7 bases. This CDR3 is built from 13 residues. After removal of 6 bases from V and 3 bases from J, the junction contained 4 bases not matched to a gene. Germline V lookup: CDR1 ENHRY, CDR2 SYGVKD. Here the CDR3 DNA reads TGTGCCATCAGACAAGACAGGGACACTGAAGCTTTCTTT. Its translation: CAIRQDRDTEAFF.

The V call is TRBV11-2, the J call TRBJ1-5; D possibly corresponds to TRBD1 (5 bases). Germline V gene lookup returns CDR1 SGHAT and CDR2 FQNNGV. The V gene lost 5 bases and the J gene lost 5 bases, with 19 bases spanning the gap. The CDR3 is 16 residues long. The CDR3 bases are TGTGCCAGCAGCCCAACCAGTCCTCTAGGGGATCAGCCCCAGCATTTT. Its protein product is CASSPTSPLGDQPQHF.

The table lists this clone with a count of one. The chain combines TRBV7-2 with TRBJ1-4, with a tentative D call TRBD1 (6 bases). CDR3 length: 14 amino acids. The germline CDR1 and CDR2 sequences are SGHTA and FQGNSA. Trimming removed 5 bases from V and 8 bases from J, with 15 bases in between. CDR3 in DNA: TGTGCCAGCAGCCAAAGGGCAGGGGCAGAAAAACTGTTTTTT. Its protein is CASSQRAGAEKLFF.

The chain joins TRBV30 to TRBJ1-1; D perhaps matches TRBD1 (5 bases). Trimming removed 3 bases at V and 7 bases at J, with 12 bases between. CDR1 and CDR2 from the germline V gene are GTSNPN and SVGIG (reference sequence). The CDR3 is 12 residues long. The CDR3 nucleotides read TGTGCCTGGAGGGTGGGACTCGTTGAAGCTTTCTTT. Translated: CAWRVGLVEAFF.

The V call is TRBV7-2, the J call TRBJ2-5; perhaps TRBD1 as D (5 bases). V lost 3 bases to trimming and J lost 5 bases, with 13 bases between them. CDR3 length: 14 amino acids. In germline, CDR1 is SGHTA, CDR2 FQGNSA. CDR3 sequence reads: CASSLMWPGETQYF. The CDR3 region has the DNA TGTGCCAGCAGCTTGATGTGGCCAGGGGAGACCCAGTACTTC.

The chain joins TRBV6-5 to TRBJ1-1, with D perhaps TRBD1 (6 bases). Germline loops: CDR1 MNHEY, CDR2 SVGAGI. V lost 8 bases, J lost 1 base, and 11 bases lay in between. The CDR3 runs to 13 residues. CDR3: CASARGANTEAFF. The CDR3 coding sequence is TGTGCCAGCGCGCGGGGGGCGAACACTGAAGCTTTCTTT.